This T cell receptor (beta chain) stems from a study of T-cell memory formation after mild COVID-19. General study findings and limits: Several responding clones turned up in pre-infection memory, indicating that cross-reactive memory may have taken part.

A note on this clonotype: Its antigen is still unknown.

The CDR3 contains 16 residues. The V and J ends lost 5 bases and 1 base respectively, with 15 bases between them. CDR1 is SGHTA, CDR2 FQGNSA, per germline. Via MiXCR, TCRdb re-called the 5' RACE reads, giving one row per CDR3 protein. The sample consists of just over 300,000 distinct CDR3 sequences, roughly a fifth of them appearing once. The origin of this receptor is a man between 18 and 29 years old who had mild COVID-19 (a few samples of this study predate the infection). Cell type and time point are not known. Sample: PBMCs or a T cell subset sorted from them (not recorded which). The gene calls are TRBV7-2 and TRBJ1-3, with D maybe TRBD1 (6 bases). CDR3 amino acids: CASSGPGARSGNTIYF. The CDR3 nucleotides are TGTGCCAGCAGCGGACCAGGGGCGCGGTCTGGAAACACCATATATTTT.